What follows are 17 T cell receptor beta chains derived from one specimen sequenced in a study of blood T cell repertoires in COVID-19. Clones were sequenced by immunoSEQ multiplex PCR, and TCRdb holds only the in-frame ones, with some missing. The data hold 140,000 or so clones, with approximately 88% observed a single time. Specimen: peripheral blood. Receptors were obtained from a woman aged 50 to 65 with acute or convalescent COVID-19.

CDR3 DNA sequence: TGTGCCAGCAGCCCCCCCAGGACAGGAACAGGGACTGAAGCTTTCTTT. Translating gives CASSPPRTGTGTEAFF. The J gene is TRBJ1-1, the V gene TRBV5-5; 7 nucleotides align to TRBD1. The CDR3 length is 16 residues. The germline V gene has CDR1 SGHKS and CDR2 YYEKEE (reference sequence). V was clipped by 4 bases and J by 5 bases; unmatched bases: 14.

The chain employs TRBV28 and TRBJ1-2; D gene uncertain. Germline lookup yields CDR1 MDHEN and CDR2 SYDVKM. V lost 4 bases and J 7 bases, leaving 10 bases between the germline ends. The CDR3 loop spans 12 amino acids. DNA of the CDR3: TGTGCCAGCAGTTCCTCTTGGCTTGGCTACACCTTC. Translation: CASSSSWLGYTF.

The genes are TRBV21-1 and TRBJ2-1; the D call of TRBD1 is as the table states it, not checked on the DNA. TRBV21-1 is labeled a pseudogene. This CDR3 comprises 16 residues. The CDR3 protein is CASSKYRDRPYNEQFF. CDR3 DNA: TGTGCCAGCAGCAAATACCGGGACAGGCCATACAATGAGCAGTTCTTC.

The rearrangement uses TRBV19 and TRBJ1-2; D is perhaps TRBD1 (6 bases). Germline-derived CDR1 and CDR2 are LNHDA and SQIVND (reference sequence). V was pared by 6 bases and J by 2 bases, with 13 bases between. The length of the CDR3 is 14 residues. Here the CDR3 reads CASSLDRLNYGYTF. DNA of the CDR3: TGTGCCAGTAGCCTTGACAGGCTAAACTATGGCTACACCTTC.

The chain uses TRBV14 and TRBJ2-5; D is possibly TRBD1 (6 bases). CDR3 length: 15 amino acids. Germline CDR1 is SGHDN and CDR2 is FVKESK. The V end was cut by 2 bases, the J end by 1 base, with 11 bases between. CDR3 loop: CASSQQATGQETQYF. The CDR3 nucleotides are TGTGCCAGCAGCCAACAAGCGACAGGCCAAGAGACCCAGTACTTC.

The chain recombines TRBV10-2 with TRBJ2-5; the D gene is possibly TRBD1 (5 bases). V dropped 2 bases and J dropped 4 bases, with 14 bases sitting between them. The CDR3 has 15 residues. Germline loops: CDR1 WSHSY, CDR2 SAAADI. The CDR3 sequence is CASSEGAGWSETQYF. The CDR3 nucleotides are TGCGCCAGCAGTGAGGGTGCAGGGTGGTCAGAGACCCAGTACTTC.

The CDR3 loop is CASTLDRVDYGYTF. For the CDR3, the DNA is TGTGCCAGTACCCTGGACAGGGTCGACTATGGCTACACCTTC. The chain combines TRBV19 with TRBJ1-2, with 8 positions matching TRBD1. CDR3 length equals 14 residues. Germline lookup yields CDR1 LNHDA and CDR2 SQIVND (reference sequence). Germline trimming cut 7 bases from V and 3 bases from J; bases unmatched to any gene: 7.

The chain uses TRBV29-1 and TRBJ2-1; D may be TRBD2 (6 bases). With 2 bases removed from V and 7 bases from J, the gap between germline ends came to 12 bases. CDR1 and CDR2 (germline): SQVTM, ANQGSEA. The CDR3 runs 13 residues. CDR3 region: CSVEYLARNEQFF. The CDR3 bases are TGCAGCGTTGAATATCTAGCGAGGAATGAGCAGTTCTTC.

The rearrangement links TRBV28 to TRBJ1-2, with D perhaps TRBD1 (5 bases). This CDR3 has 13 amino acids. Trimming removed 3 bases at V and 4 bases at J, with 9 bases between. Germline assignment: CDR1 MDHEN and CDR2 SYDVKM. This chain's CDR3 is CASSFGRAYGYTF. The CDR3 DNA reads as TGTGCCAGCAGTTTCGGCAGGGCCTATGGCTACACCTTC.

The CDR3 loop reads CASSFTGRGNQPQHF. The CDR3 region has the DNA TGTGCCAGCAGCTTTACGGGAAGAGGGAACCAGCCCCAGCATTTT. The rearrangement uses TRBV5-6 and TRBJ1-5; no clear D gene. Trimming stripped 2 bases from V and 7 bases from J, with 16 bases between. Germline CDR1 is SGHDT and CDR2 is YYEEEE. There are 15 residues in the CDR3.

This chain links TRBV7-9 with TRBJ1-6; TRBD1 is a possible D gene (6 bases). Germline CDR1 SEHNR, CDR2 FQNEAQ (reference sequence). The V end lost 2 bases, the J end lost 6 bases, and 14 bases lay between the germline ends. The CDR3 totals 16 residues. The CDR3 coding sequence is TGTGCCAGCAGCTTACTAACAGGGAAGCTTAATTCACCCCTCCACTTT. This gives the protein CASSLLTGKLNSPLHF.

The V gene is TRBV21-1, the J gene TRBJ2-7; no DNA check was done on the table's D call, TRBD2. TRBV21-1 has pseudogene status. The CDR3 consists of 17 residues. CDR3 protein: CASSKAEGLAETYEQYF. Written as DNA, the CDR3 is TGTGCCAGCAGCAAAGCAGAGGGACTAGCCGAAACCTACGAGCAGTACTTC.

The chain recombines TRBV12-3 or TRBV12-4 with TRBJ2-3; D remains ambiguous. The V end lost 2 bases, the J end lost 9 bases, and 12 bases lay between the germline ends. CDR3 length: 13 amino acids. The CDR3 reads CASSLLTPGTQYF. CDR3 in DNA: TGTGCCAGCAGTTTACTGACACCCGGAACGCAGTATTTT.

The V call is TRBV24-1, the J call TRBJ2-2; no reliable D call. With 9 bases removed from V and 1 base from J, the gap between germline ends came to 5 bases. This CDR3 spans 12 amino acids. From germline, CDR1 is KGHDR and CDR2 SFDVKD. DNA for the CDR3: TGTGCCACCTCAGGGAACACCGGGGAGCTGTTTTTT. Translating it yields CATSGNTGELFF.

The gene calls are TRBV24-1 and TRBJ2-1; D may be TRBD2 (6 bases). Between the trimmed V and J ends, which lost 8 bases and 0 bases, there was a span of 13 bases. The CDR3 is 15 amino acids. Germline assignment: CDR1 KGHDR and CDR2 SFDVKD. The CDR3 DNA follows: TGTGCCACCATGATGAGTAGCGGCTCCTACAATGAGCAGTTCTTC. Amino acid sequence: CATMMSSGSYNEQFF.

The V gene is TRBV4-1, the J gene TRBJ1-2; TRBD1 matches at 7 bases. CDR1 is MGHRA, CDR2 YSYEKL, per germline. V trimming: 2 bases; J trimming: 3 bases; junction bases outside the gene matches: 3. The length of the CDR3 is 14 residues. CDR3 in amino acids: CASSQLGTDYGYTF. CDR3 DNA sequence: TGCGCCAGCAGCCAACTCGGGACAGACTATGGCTACACCTTC.

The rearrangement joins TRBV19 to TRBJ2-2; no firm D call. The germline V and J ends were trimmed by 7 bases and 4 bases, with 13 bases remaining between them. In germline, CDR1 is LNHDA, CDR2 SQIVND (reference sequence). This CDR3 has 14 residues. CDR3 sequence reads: CASTHPYTTGELFF. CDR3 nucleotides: TGTGCCAGTACCCATCCCTATACCACCGGGGAGCTGTTTTTT.